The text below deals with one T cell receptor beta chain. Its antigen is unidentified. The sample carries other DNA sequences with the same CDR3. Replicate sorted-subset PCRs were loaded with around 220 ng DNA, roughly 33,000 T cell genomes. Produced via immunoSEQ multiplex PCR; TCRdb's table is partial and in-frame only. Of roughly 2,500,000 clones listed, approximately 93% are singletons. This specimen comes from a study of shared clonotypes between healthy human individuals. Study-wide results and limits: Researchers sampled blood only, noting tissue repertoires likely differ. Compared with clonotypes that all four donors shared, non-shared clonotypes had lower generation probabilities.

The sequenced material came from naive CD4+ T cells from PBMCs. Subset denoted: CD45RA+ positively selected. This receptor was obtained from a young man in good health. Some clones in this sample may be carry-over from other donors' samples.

The CDR3 DNA sequence: TGCGCCAGCAGCTTGGGGTCGACTAACTATGGCTACACCTTC. Translated: CASSLGSTNYGYTF. This chain connects TRBV5-1 to TRBJ1-2; no firm D call. This CDR3 has 14 amino acids. Trimming stripped 0 bases from V and 0 bases from J, with 6 bases between. Germline V lookup: CDR1 SGHRS, CDR2 YFSETQ.